This is a list of T cell receptor beta chains from one sample in a study of blood T cell repertoires in COVID-19. Some clones are missing from TCRdb's copy, which holds only in-frame ones; the method was immunoSEQ multiplex PCR. The profile shows fewer than 400,000 clones, roughly 85% of them singletons. Sequenced material: PBMCs or T cells enriched from blood (not recorded which). The receptors derive from a man aged 25 to 40 who had recovered from COVID-19. The CDR3 runs from the conserved cysteine through the conserved F or W. The order of the fields is CDR3 protein, CDR3 DNA, V gene, J gene, D gene, clone size. D genes are given only for firm matches. Some rows mark clone size as missing; the rest say once, few, many or name a class of expanded clone.

CDR3aa: CATSDPGTEGNEQFF
CDR3nt: TGTGCCACCAGTGATCCCGGGACAGAAGGAAATGAGCAGTTCTTC
v_gene: TRBV24-1
j_gene: TRBJ2-1
d_gene: TRBD1
abundance: -

CDR3aa: CASSYRRTGVYEQYF
CDR3nt: TGTGCCAGCAGCTACAGACGGACAGGGGTCTACGAGCAGTACTTC
v_gene: TRBV7-2
j_gene: TRBJ2-7
d_gene: TRBD1
abundance: -

CDR3aa: CASSMLSGEDYTGELFF
CDR3nt: TGTGCCAGTAGTATGCTAAGCGGGGAGGATTACACCGGGGAGCTGTTTTTT
v_gene: TRBV19
j_gene: TRBJ2-2
d_gene: TRBD2
abundance: -

CDR3aa: CASSQIGGNEKLFF
CDR3nt: TGTGCCAGCAGCCAAATCGGAGGGAATGAAAAACTGTTTTTT
v_gene: TRBV3-1/TRBV3-2
j_gene: TRBJ1-4
d_gene: -
abundance: -

CDR3aa: CSVDQVGRYGYTF
CDR3nt: TGCAGCGTTGATCAGGTTGGTCGCTATGGCTACACCTTC
v_gene: TRBV29-1
j_gene: TRBJ1-2
d_gene: -
abundance: many

CDR3aa: CASSLFVNRTGTDTIYF
CDR3nt: TGTGCCAGCAGCTTATTTGTCAATCGGACAGGGACGGACACCATATATTTT
v_gene: TRBV7-6
j_gene: TRBJ1-3
d_gene: TRBD1
abundance: -

CDR3aa: CASSLPSGGIDTQYF
CDR3nt: TGTGCCAGCAGCTTACCTAGCGGGGGGATAGATACGCAGTATTTT
v_gene: TRBV5-6
j_gene: TRBJ2-3
d_gene: TRBD2
abundance: -

CDR3aa: CASSQSPGLENSRELFF
CDR3nt: TGTGCCAGCAGCCAATCACCGGGACTAGAGAATTCCCGGGAGCTGTTTTTT
v_gene: TRBV4-2
j_gene: TRBJ2-2
d_gene: TRBD2
abundance: -

CDR3aa: CASSLGQGQSTEAFF
CDR3nt: TGTGCCAGCTCACTGGGACAGGGGCAATCCACTGAAGCTTTCTTT
v_gene: TRBV18
j_gene: TRBJ1-1
d_gene: TRBD1
abundance: -

CDR3aa: CASSPKGRGSYNEQFF
CDR3nt: TGTGCCAGTAGTCCCAAGGGGAGGGGCTCTTACAATGAGCAGTTCTTC
v_gene: TRBV19
j_gene: TRBJ2-1
d_gene: TRBD2
abundance: -

CDR3aa: CASSAQGFGYTF
CDR3nt: TGTGCCAGCAGCGCCCAGGGATTTGGCTACACCTTC
v_gene: TRBV7-9
j_gene: TRBJ1-2
d_gene: -
abundance: -

CDR3aa: CASSQDLGVTDTQYF
CDR3nt: TGTGCCAGCAGCCAAGATCTCGGAGTTACAGATACGCAGTATTTT
v_gene: TRBV3-1/TRBV3-2
j_gene: TRBJ2-3
d_gene: -
abundance: -

CDR3aa: CASSQVRSDGYTF
CDR3nt: TGCGCCAGCAGCCAAGTGAGATCTGATGGCTACACCTTC
v_gene: TRBV4-3
j_gene: TRBJ1-2
d_gene: -
abundance: -

CDR3aa: CSVRQGQETQYF
CDR3nt: TGCAGCGTCAGACAGGGGCAAGAGACCCAGTACTTC
v_gene: TRBV29-1
j_gene: TRBJ2-5
d_gene: TRBD1
abundance: -

CDR3aa: CSASRGTLSTDTQYF
CDR3nt: TGCAGTGCTAGTAGGGGGACACTATCCACAGATACGCAGTATTTT
v_gene: TRBV20-1
j_gene: TRBJ2-3
d_gene: -
abundance: once

CDR3aa: CASSYPIGTENSPLHF
CDR3nt: TGTGCCAGCAGTTACCCGATCGGGACAGAGAATTCACCCCTCCACTTT
v_gene: TRBV6-5
j_gene: TRBJ1-6
d_gene: TRBD1
abundance: -

CDR3aa: CAWSPKGERGRAGELFF
CDR3nt: TGTGCCTGGAGCCCAAAGGGTGAGCGGGGACGAGCCGGGGAGCTGTTTTTT
v_gene: TRBV30
j_gene: TRBJ2-2
d_gene: TRBD2
abundance: -

CDR3aa: CASRIITGTEAFF
CDR3nt: TGTGCCAGCAGGATAATCACCGGGACTGAAGCTTTCTTT
v_gene: TRBV6-5
j_gene: TRBJ1-1
d_gene: -
abundance: -

CDR3aa: CASSQVSQGYGYTF
CDR3nt: TGCGCCAGCAGCCAAGTATCACAGGGCTATGGCTACACCTTC
v_gene: TRBV4-1
j_gene: TRBJ1-2
d_gene: -
abundance: -

CDR3aa: CASSQGRAGAIEAFF
CDR3nt: TGTGCCAGCAGCCAGGGCAGGGCGGGGGCCATAGAAGCTTTCTTT
v_gene: TRBV7-9
j_gene: TRBJ1-1
d_gene: -
abundance: -

CDR3aa: CASSIPTGYGYTF
CDR3nt: TGTGCCAGTAGCATCCCCACCGGCTATGGCTACACCTTC
v_gene: TRBV19
j_gene: TRBJ1-2
d_gene: -
abundance: -

CDR3aa: CASSRQGVKETQYF
CDR3nt: TGCGCCAGCAGCCGACAGGGAGTGAAGGAGACCCAGTACTTC
v_gene: TRBV5-1
j_gene: TRBJ2-5
d_gene: TRBD1
abundance: -

CDR3aa: CASSPRTGGDQPQHF
CDR3nt: TGTGCCAGCAGTCCCAGGACAGGGGGCGATCAGCCCCAGCATTTT
v_gene: TRBV27
j_gene: TRBJ1-5
d_gene: TRBD1
abundance: -

CDR3aa: CASSLVLQGLGRWTF
CDR3nt: TGTGCCAGCAGCTTAGTGTTGCAGGGCCTTGGACGGTGGACCTTC
v_gene: TRBV7-9
j_gene: TRBJ1-2
d_gene: -
abundance: -

CDR3aa: CASSHSSGLSEKLFF
CDR3nt: TGTGCCAGCAGCCATTCATCAGGTTTGAGTGAAAAACTGTTTTTT
v_gene: TRBV3-1/TRBV3-2
j_gene: TRBJ1-4
d_gene: -
abundance: -

CDR3aa: CASSSRQSYGYTF
CDR3nt: TGTGCCAGCAGCTCAAGACAGAGCTATGGCTACACCTTC
v_gene: TRBV5-4
j_gene: TRBJ1-2
d_gene: -
abundance: -

CDR3aa: CASSGEGREAYGYTF
CDR3nt: TGTGCCAGCAGCGGGGAAGGCAGGGAGGCCTATGGCTACACCTTC
v_gene: TRBV9
j_gene: TRBJ1-2
d_gene: -
abundance: -

CDR3aa: CASSPPGTGGSEQYF
CDR3nt: TGTGCCAGCTCACCACCTGGGACAGGGGGCTCCGAGCAGTACTTC
v_gene: TRBV18
j_gene: TRBJ2-7
d_gene: TRBD1
abundance: few

CDR3aa: CASRLRGGRGELNTEAFF
CDR3nt: TGTGCCAGCAGACTTCGGGGGGGAAGGGGCGAACTGAACACTGAAGCTTTCTTT
v_gene: TRBV11-2
j_gene: TRBJ1-1
d_gene: -
abundance: -

CDR3aa: CASSQDGSSYEQYF
CDR3nt: TGTGCCAGCAGCCAGGACGGGAGCTCCTACGAGCAGTACTTC
v_gene: TRBV6-5
j_gene: TRBJ2-7
d_gene: -
abundance: -

CDR3aa: CASSQINYGYTF
CDR3nt: TGTGCCAGCAGTCAGATTAACTATGGCTACACCTTC
v_gene: TRBV11-1
j_gene: TRBJ1-2
d_gene: -
abundance: -

CDR3aa: CASGESRSYYGYTF
CDR3nt: TGTGCCAGCGGGGAGTCTCGGAGCTACTATGGCTACACCTTC
v_gene: TRBV9
j_gene: TRBJ1-2
d_gene: -
abundance: -

CDR3aa: CASSSHTREQYF
CDR3nt: TGCGCCAGCAGCTCCCACACACGCGAGCAGTACTTC
v_gene: TRBV5-1
j_gene: TRBJ2-7
d_gene: -
abundance: -

CDR3aa: CSASSDPGGGGYTF
CDR3nt: TGCAGTGCTAGTTCCGACCCGGGAGGGGGTGGCTACACCTTC
v_gene: TRBV20-1
j_gene: TRBJ1-2
d_gene: -
abundance: -

CDR3aa: CASSLAGGASETQYF
CDR3nt: TGTGCCAGCAGCTTGGCCGGGGGGGCCTCGGAGACCCAGTACTTC
v_gene: TRBV5-4
j_gene: TRBJ2-5
d_gene: TRBD2
abundance: -

CDR3aa: CASSQDKGTEAFF
CDR3nt: TGTGCCAGCAGCCAAGACAAGGGGACTGAAGCTTTCTTT
v_gene: TRBV4-2
j_gene: TRBJ1-1
d_gene: -
abundance: once

CDR3aa: CAIYPQGGSGYTF
CDR3nt: TGTGCCATCTATCCGCAGGGAGGATCGGGCTACACCTTC
v_gene: TRBV10-3
j_gene: TRBJ1-2
d_gene: -
abundance: -

CDR3aa: CASSVWGHPTDTQYF
CDR3nt: TGTGCCAGCAGCGTATGGGGACACCCGACAGATACGCAGTATTTT
v_gene: TRBV9
j_gene: TRBJ2-3
d_gene: -
abundance: -